This T cell receptor beta chain was captured in a study of a mutant IDH1 vaccine in newly diagnosed glioma. The CDR3 spans 16 residues. Germline CDR1 is SGDLS and CDR2 is YYNGEE. Trimming left V 7 bases short and J 0 bases short, with 18 bases between. About this clone: The target antigen is unknown.

The table came from immunoSEQ multiplex PCR; TCRdb's copy has only in-frame clones and leaves some out. The sample consists of tens of thousands of clones, roughly 80% of them appearing once. Time point denoted: week 47, end of study. Mutant IDH1 20-mer peptide, at 300 ug, made up each vaccine dose, with topical imiquimod. The rearrangement links TRBV9 to TRBJ2-3; D is possibly TRBD2 (6 bases). Material: PBMCs, obtained from a glioma patient whose treatment included an IDH1 peptide vaccine. This clonotype originated in a woman aged 45-60 years with glioma. CDR3 DNA sequence: TGTGCCAGCGGCCCCCAGGCGGGGTCCAGCACAGATACGCAGTATTTT. As protein: CASGPQAGSSTDTQYF.